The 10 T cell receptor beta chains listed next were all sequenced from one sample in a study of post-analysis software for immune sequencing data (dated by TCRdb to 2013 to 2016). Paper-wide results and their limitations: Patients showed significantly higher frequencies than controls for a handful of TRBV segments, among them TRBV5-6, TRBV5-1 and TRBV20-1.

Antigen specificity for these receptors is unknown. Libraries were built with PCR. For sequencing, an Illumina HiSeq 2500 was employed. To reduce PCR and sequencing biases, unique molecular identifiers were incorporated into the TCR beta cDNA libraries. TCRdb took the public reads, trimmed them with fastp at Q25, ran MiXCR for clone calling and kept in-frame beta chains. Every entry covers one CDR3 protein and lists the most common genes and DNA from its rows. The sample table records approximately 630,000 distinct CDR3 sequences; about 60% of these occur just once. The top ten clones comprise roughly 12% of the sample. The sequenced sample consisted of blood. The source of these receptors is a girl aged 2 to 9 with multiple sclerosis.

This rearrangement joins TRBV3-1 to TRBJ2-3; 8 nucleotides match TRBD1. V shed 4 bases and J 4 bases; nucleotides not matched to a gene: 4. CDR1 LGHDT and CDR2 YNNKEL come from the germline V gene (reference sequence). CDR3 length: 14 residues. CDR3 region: CASSRRGRADTQYF. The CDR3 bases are TGTGCCAGCAGCCGCAGGGGGCGAGCAGATACGCAGTATTTT.

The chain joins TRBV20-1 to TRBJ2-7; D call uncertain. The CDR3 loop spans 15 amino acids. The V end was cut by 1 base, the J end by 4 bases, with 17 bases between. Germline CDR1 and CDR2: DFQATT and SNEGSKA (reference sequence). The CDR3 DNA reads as TGCAGTGCTAGAGTCCTGACTCGTGGACCTTACGAGCAGTACTTC. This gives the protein CSARVLTRGPYEQYF.

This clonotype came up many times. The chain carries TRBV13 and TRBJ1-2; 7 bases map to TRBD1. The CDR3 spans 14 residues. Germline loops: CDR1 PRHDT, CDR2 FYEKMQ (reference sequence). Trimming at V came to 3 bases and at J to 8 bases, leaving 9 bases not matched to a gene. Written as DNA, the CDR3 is TGTGCCAGCAGCTTGCAGGGGGTTTCTTACGGCTACACCTTC. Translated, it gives CASSLQGVSYGYTF.

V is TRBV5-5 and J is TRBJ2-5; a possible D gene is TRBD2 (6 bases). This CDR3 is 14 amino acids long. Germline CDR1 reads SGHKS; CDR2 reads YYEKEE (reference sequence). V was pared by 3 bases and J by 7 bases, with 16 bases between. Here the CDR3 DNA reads TGTGCCAGCAGCTGGGAGGTGTCATTGGGGACCCAGTACTTC. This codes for CASSWEVSLGTQYF.

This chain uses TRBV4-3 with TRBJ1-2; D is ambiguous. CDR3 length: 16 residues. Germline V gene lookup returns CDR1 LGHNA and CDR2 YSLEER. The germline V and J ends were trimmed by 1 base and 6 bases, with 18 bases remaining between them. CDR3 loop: CASSQGGSGRQHGYTF. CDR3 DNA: TGCGCCAGCAGCCAAGGAGGGTCAGGAAGACAACATGGCTACACCTTC.

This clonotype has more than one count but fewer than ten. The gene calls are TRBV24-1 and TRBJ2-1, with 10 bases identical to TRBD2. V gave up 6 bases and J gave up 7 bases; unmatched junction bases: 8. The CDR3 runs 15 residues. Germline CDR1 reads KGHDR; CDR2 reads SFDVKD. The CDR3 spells CATSRELAGRNEQFF. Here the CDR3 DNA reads TGTGCCACCAGTCGTGAACTAGCGGGGCGGAATGAGCAGTTCTTC.

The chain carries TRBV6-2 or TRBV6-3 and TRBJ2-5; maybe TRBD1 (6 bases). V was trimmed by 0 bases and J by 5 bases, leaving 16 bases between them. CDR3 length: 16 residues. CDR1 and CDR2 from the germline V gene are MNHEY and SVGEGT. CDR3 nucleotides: TGTGCCAGCAGTTACTCGAGGGGGTCGGGGATGGAGACCCAGTACTTC. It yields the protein CASSYSRGSGMETQYF.

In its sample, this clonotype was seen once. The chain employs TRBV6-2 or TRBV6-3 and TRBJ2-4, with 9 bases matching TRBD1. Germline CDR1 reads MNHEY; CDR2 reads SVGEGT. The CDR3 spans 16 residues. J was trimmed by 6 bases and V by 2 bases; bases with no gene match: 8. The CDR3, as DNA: TGTGCCAGCAGTTACGCGGGGACAGGGAGTGGAAACATTCAGTACTTC. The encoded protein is CASSYAGTGSGNIQYF.

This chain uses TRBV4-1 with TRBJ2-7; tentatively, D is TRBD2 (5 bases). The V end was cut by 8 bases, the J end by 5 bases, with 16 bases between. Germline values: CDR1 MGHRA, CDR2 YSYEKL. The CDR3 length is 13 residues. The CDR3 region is CASARMPGDEQYF. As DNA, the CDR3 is TGCGCCAGCGCGCGGATGCCCGGGGACGAGCAGTACTTC.

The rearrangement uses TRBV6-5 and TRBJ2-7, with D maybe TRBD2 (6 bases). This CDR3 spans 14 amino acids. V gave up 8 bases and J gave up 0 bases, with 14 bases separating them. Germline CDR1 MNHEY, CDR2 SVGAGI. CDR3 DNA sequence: TGTGCCAGCGCGGGAAGCCCTAGCTCCTACGAGCAGTACTTC. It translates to CASAGSPSSYEQYF.